This TCR beta chain emerged from a study of siplizumab effects on memory and regulatory T cells. Study-level findings and limits: There appeared to be greater diversity in naive T cells than in memory cells, and naive T cells seemed major contributors to the alloresponse. Sequences below about 10^-5 frequency were poorly captured, limiting mapping of alloreactive clones. Siplizumab, the agent tested, significantly reduced alloreactive sequences traceable to unstimulated CD4+ memory cells. On average, under 75% of mappable alloreactive CD4+ clones were Treg-derived under siplizumab, against about 25% in controls.

With regard to this clone: Antigen unknown.

Trimming removed 1 base from V and 7 bases from J, with 8 bases in between. The germline CDR1 and CDR2 sequences are MGHRA and YSYEKL. The CDR3 has 13 residues. The table came from immunoSEQ multiplex PCR; TCRdb's copy has only in-frame clones and leaves some out. Altogether 70,000 to 90,000 clones are present, 93% being singletons, with the ten largest covering 4% to 5.5%. The TCR was taken from a human donor in good health. The J gene is TRBJ1-5, the V gene TRBV4-1; no reliable D call. Input material: CD8+ T cells sorted from blood. This chain's CDR3 is CASSQGRGQPQHF. CDR3 nucleotide sequence: TGCGCCAGCAGCCAAGGTCGCGGGCAGCCCCAGCATTTT.